Below are 29 T cell receptor beta chains sequenced from a single sample in a study of OX40 agonist ivuxolimab in advanced cancers. Here immunoSEQ multiplex PCR was the method, and the copy in TCRdb shows in-frame clones only, minus some. Of about 64,000 clones listed, approximately 84% are singletons. The sequences come from CD4+ or CD8+ T cells sorted from blood, collected in a trial of the OX40 agonist ivuxolimab. Source of these receptors: an adult with an advanced solid tumor such as melanoma, head and neck, liver or kidney cancer.

The chain is built from TRBV18 and TRBJ1-1, with 7 nucleotides matching TRBD1. Germline V gene data show CDR1 as KGHSH and CDR2 as LQKENI. V lost 3 bases and J lost 6; bases outside the gene matches: 4. The CDR3 runs 13 residues. CDR3 nucleotide sequence: TGTGCCAGCTCACCCTCCGGACAGGCTGAAGCTTTCTTT. This translates into CASSPSGQAEAFF.

The J gene is TRBJ2-1, the V gene TRBV27; 7 positions match TRBD1. The ends lost 6 bases at V and 4 bases at J; junction bases unmatched: 9. The CDR3 is made up of 15 amino acids. The germline gives CDR1 MNHEY, CDR2 SMNVEV (reference sequence). The CDR3 loop reads CASSPSRDRYNEQFF. CDR3 sequence (DNA): TGTGCCAGCAGCCCAAGCCGGGACAGATACAATGAGCAGTTCTTC.

The V call is TRBV28, the J call TRBJ1-3, with D unresolved. V was pared by 6 bases and J by 8 bases, with 11 bases between. The CDR3 sequence is 12 residues long. Germline loops: CDR1 MDHEN, CDR2 SYDVKM. CDR3 protein: CASSEGEDTIYF. The CDR3 nucleotides read TGTGCCAGCAGCGAAGGAGAGGACACCATATATTTT.

This chain links TRBV27 with TRBJ1-2, with D perhaps matching TRBD1 (6 bases). Trimming stripped 5 bases from V and 6 bases from J, with 13 bases between. This CDR3 is 13 amino acids long. Germline V lookup: CDR1 MNHEY, CDR2 SMNVEV (reference sequence). Here the CDR3 reads CASSPRTADGYTF. As DNA, the CDR3 is TGTGCCAGCAGTCCCCGGACAGCCGATGGCTACACCTTC.

The chain recombines TRBV5-4 with TRBJ2-7, with 10 bases lining up with TRBD2. V shed 1 base and J 0 bases; nucleotides not matched to a gene: 16. Germline assignment: CDR1 SGHNT and CDR2 YYREEE (reference sequence). CDR3 size: 20 residues. This CDR3 reads CASSLSVSSGRIGSSYEQYF. CDR3 DNA: TGTGCCAGCAGCTTGTCCGTGAGTAGCGGGAGGATAGGGAGCTCCTACGAGCAGTACTTC.

This clone occurred once. This rearrangement joins TRBV6-5 to TRBJ2-1; D may be TRBD1 or TRBD2 (5 bases each). The germline CDR1 and CDR2 sequences are MNHEY and SVGAGI. The CDR3 runs 15 residues. The germline V and J ends were trimmed by 0 bases and 3 bases, with 9 bases remaining between them. The CDR3 coding sequence is TGTGCCAGCAGTTACTCGGGGGTAAACTACAATGAGCAGTTCTTC. Its protein is CASSYSGVNYNEQFF.

This clone occurred once. The chain employs TRBV28 and TRBJ1-1, with D perhaps matching TRBD1 (6 bases). The V gene lost 5 bases and the J gene lost 0 bases, with 16 bases spanning the gap. Germline lookup yields CDR1 MDHEN and CDR2 SYDVKM. This CDR3 comprises 16 residues. CDR3 residues: CASSRGGESMNTEAFF. The CDR3 coding sequence is TGTGCCAGCAGTCGAGGGGGGGAAAGTATGAACACTGAAGCTTTCTTT.

The chain employs TRBV18 and TRBJ1-6; D possibly corresponds to TRBD1 (6 bases). The CDR3 is made up of 16 amino acids. With 0 bases removed from V and 5 bases from J, the gap between germline ends came to 11 bases. Germline V gives CDR1 KGHSH, CDR2 LQKENI. CDR3: CASSPPSQGNNSPLHF. CDR3 nucleotides: TGTGCCAGCTCACCACCCTCCCAGGGGAATAATTCACCCCTCCACTTT.

The V call is TRBV7-2, the J call TRBJ1-2, with 9 bases matching TRBD1. V dropped 5 bases and J dropped 7; count of bases not matched to a gene: 5. The CDR3 extends over 13 amino acids. Germline V CDR1 and CDR2: SGHTA, FQGNSA. The CDR3, as DNA: TGTGCCAGCAGCCCAGACAGGGGGGGTGGCTACACCTTC. Residues: CASSPDRGGGYTF.

The gene calls are TRBV23-1 and TRBJ1-5; no firm D call. TRBV23-1 is marked as an open reading frame, function uncertain. This CDR3 is built from 9 residues. Trimming removed 10 bases from V and 11 bases from J, with 9 bases in between. The CDR3 spells CATPGTQHF. The DNA of the CDR3 is TGCGCCACCCCCGGGACCCAGCATTTT.

The chain combines TRBV4-2 with TRBJ2-2; maybe TRBD2 (5 bases). Germline V CDR1 and CDR2: LGHNA, YNFKEQ. The CDR3 loop spans 13 amino acids. The V end was cut by 7 bases, the J end by 4 bases, with 10 bases between. The CDR3 sequence: CASKPSFTGELFF. DNA of the CDR3: TGTGCCAGCAAGCCTAGCTTCACCGGGGAGCTGTTTTTT.

This chain joins TRBV7-9 and TRBJ1-1, with D unclear. Germline V gene data show CDR1 as SEHNR and CDR2 as FQNEAQ (reference sequence). The ends were cut back, 7 bases at V and 1 base at J, with 16 bases in the middle. The CDR3 is 15 amino acids. Written as DNA, the CDR3 is TGTGCCAGCACTTCTAGCCTTATAGGGAACACTGAAGCTTTCTTT. Translating gives CASTSSLIGNTEAFF.

V gene TRBV5-8 combines with J gene TRBJ1-1; 8 bases fit TRBD1. Germline CDR1 is SGHTS and CDR2 is YDEGEE. Trimming removed 2 bases from V and 4 bases from J; junction bases left unmatched: 4. CDR3 size: 14 residues. Written as DNA, the CDR3 is TGTGCCAGCAGCTTACAGGGGGTAGGCACTGAAGCTTTCTTT. This encodes CASSLQGVGTEAFF.

This sequence joins TRBV7-3 and TRBJ2-3, with unresolved D. This CDR3 region has 14 residues. Germline values: CDR1 SGHTA, CDR2 FQGTGA. With 1 base removed from V and 1 base from J, the gap between germline ends came to 6 bases. The CDR3 spells CASSLIGGTDTQYF. The CDR3, as DNA: TGTGCCAGCAGCTTAATAGGAGGCACAGATACGCAGTATTTT.

The chain is built from TRBV2 and TRBJ2-6; 7 positions agree with TRBD1. Germline CDR1 and CDR2: SNHLY and FYNNEI. V lost 7 bases to trimming and J lost 4 bases; unmatched junction nucleotides: 10. The CDR3 is 16 residues long. The CDR3 DNA is TGTGCCAGCACACGGGACAGATCTCTCGGGGCCAACGTCCTGACTTTC. It encodes CASTRDRSLGANVLTF.

The gene calls are TRBV30 and TRBJ2-7; D might be TRBD1 (6 bases). There are 14 residues in the CDR3. The V and J ends lost 5 bases and 6 bases respectively, with 20 bases between them. CDR1 GTSNPN and CDR2 SVGIG come from the germline V gene (reference sequence). The CDR3 protein is CAWATGHGYAEQYF. CDR3 DNA sequence: TGTGCCTGGGCTACAGGGCACGGCTACGCCGAGCAGTACTTC.

J is TRBJ1-4 and V is TRBV7-2; no definite D call. Germline V gives CDR1 SGHTA, CDR2 FQGNSA. Trimming shortened V by 5 bases and J by 0 bases, and 7 bases separated the two germline ends. This CDR3 has 14 residues. The DNA for the CDR3 is TGTGCCAGCAGCGCTTCTACAACTAATGAAAAACTGTTTTTT. The encoded protein is CASSASTTNEKLFF.

The chain links TRBV28 to TRBJ1-2; 7 bases are a match to TRBD1. This CDR3 comprises 13 residues. The V segment lost 8 bases and the J segment 0 bases; nucleotides outside the gene matches: 3. Germline V gene lookup returns CDR1 MDHEN and CDR2 SYDVKM. CDR3 sequence (DNA): TGTGCCAGCTCGGGACAGACTAACTATGGCTACACCTTC. The encoded protein is CASSGQTNYGYTF.

The chain recombines TRBV20-1 with TRBJ2-5; D is uncertain. The CDR3 has 11 amino acids. The V end was cut by 1 base, the J end by 7 bases, with 7 bases between. CDR1 and CDR2 from the germline V gene are DFQATT and SNEGSKA (reference sequence). CDR3 DNA: TGCAGTGCTAGAGGGCGAGGGACCCAGTACTTC. It specifies CSARGRGTQYF.

The rearrangement uses TRBV28 and TRBJ2-1, with 16 bases identical to TRBD2. CDR1 is MDHEN and CDR2 is SYDVKM in the germline V gene. V gave up 7 bases and J gave up 10 bases; unmatched junction bases: 10. The CDR3 totals 16 residues. This CDR3 reads CASKGAGTSGRGEQFF. The CDR3 DNA sequence: TGTGCCAGCAAAGGGGCAGGGACTAGCGGGAGGGGAGAGCAGTTCTTC.

The chain employs TRBV6-5 and TRBJ2-1; 15 bases are a match to TRBD2. The CDR3 length is 15 residues. V trimming: 8 bases; J trimming: 7 bases; junction bases outside the gene matches: 6. Per germline, CDR1 MNHEY and CDR2 SVGAGI. CDR3: CASRSGTSGRNEQFF. The CDR3 bases are TGTGCCAGCCGATCCGGGACTAGCGGGAGGAATGAGCAGTTCTTC.

The CDR3 here is CASSLPGLASRTYNEQFF. The CDR3 coding sequence is TGTGCCAGCAGTTTACCGGGACTAGCCTCTCGGACCTACAATGAGCAGTTCTTC. The chain uses TRBV28 and TRBJ2-1, with 9 bases aligning to TRBD2. The V gene's germline CDR1 is MDHEN and CDR2 SYDVKM. The CDR3 has 18 amino acids. Trimming removed 2 bases from V and 2 bases from J; junction bases left unmatched: 10.

The chain links TRBV6-1 to TRBJ1-2; 7 positions match TRBD1. Germline trimming cut 4 bases from V and 8 bases from J; bases unmatched to any gene: 7. CDR1 MNHNS and CDR2 SASEGT come from the germline V gene. The CDR3 is 13 residues long. CDR3 in amino acids: CASSGQGDRGYTF. CDR3 nucleotides: TGTGCCAGCAGTGGCCAGGGGGATCGGGGCTACACCTTC.

This chain connects TRBV2 to TRBJ1-5; maybe TRBD1 (6 bases). Germline loops: CDR1 SNHLY, CDR2 FYNNEI. The CDR3 totals 15 residues. V gave up 5 bases and J gave up 6 bases, with 17 bases separating them. The CDR3 loop is CASSLGHGFAQPQHF. In DNA form, the CDR3 reads TGTGCCAGCAGTCTGGGACACGGGTTTGCTCAGCCCCAGCATTTT.

This rearrangement joins TRBV4-1 to TRBJ1-4; no clear D. Looked up from germline, CDR1 is MGHRA and CDR2 is YSYEKL. This CDR3 has 18 residues. The V end lost 0 bases, the J end lost 0 bases, and 14 bases lay between the germline ends. CDR3 sequence reads: CASSQDPGGFATNEKLFF. In DNA form, the CDR3 reads TGCGCCAGCAGCCAAGATCCGGGAGGGTTTGCAACTAATGAAAAACTGTTTTTT.

The J gene is TRBJ2-3, the V gene TRBV15; 8 positions agree with TRBD2. V trimming: 2 bases; J trimming: 6 bases; junction bases outside the gene matches: 10. Per germline, CDR1 LNHNV and CDR2 YYDKDF (reference sequence). This CDR3 spans 16 amino acids. CDR3 amino acids: CATSRLGPTSGDTQYF. CDR3 bases: TGTGCCACCAGCAGACTAGGACCTACTAGCGGTGATACGCAGTATTTT.

This clone appeared once. This sample also contains other DNA sequences that code for the same CDR3. This CDR3 is CAWIGTVYGYTF. In DNA, the CDR3 is TGTGCCTGGATAGGGACGGTCTATGGCTACACCTTC. V is TRBV30 and J is TRBJ1-2, with D possibly being TRBD1 (5 bases). This CDR3 region has 12 residues. V was shortened by 4 bases and J by 4 bases, with 10 bases between the two germline ends. Per the germline V gene, CDR1 is GTSNPN and CDR2 is SVGIG (reference sequence).

This rearrangement joins TRBV5-1 to TRBJ2-3; 10 bases map to TRBD2. CDR3 size: 16 residues. Trimming at V came to 4 bases and at J to 4 bases, leaving 9 bases not matched to a gene. CDR1 is SGHRS and CDR2 is YFSETQ in the germline V gene. The CDR3 region is CASSPRLAGDADTQYF. The CDR3 DNA is TGCGCCAGCAGCCCCCGGCTAGCGGGAGATGCAGATACGCAGTATTTT.

The V and J genes are TRBV28 and TRBJ2-3, with unresolved D. Germline V lookup: CDR1 MDHEN, CDR2 SYDVKM. The V end lost 7 bases, the J end lost 2 bases, and 10 bases lay between the germline ends. The CDR3 covers 13 residues. CDR3 DNA: TGTGCCAGCAAGTCAGGAAACACAGATACGCAGTATTTT. As protein: CASKSGNTDTQYF.